The subject of this entry is one T cell receptor beta chain. Its antigen is still unknown. Documented treatment: roughly 20 received Ad26.COV2.S at low or high dose, single or two shots; roughly five received placebo; per-sample allocation not given. Day 63 after the first vaccine or placebo injection was the time point for sampling. Measured with immunoSEQ multiplex PCR; TCRdb has only the in-frame clones, and not every one. Of approximately 240,000 clones in the sample, roughly 90% are singletons; the top ten hold about 10%. This record belongs to a study of Ad26.COV2.S vaccination and SARS-CoV-2 variants. Findings of the study overall: The TCR breadth and depth analyses may have understated or missed part of the total T cell responses. Whether participants received vaccine or placebo, their non-spike TCR breadth was similar. The placebo group had lower spike-specific TCR breadth than the vaccine recipients did.

Per the germline V gene, CDR1 is LGHNA and CDR2 is YSLEER. The CDR3 has 15 amino acids. Between the trimmed V and J ends, which lost 2 bases and 2 bases, there was a span of 11 bases. Here the sequenced sample was peripheral blood, taken in a trial of Ad26.COV2.S vaccine versus placebo. The chain recombines TRBV4-3 with TRBJ2-3; D gene ambiguous. This clonotype was obtained from a person between 18 and 60 years old who received the Ad26.COV2.S COVID-19 vaccine or a placebo. In DNA, the CDR3 is TGCGCCAGCAGCCAATCCCCCCTACCCACAGATACGCAGTATTTT. Translating it yields CASSQSPLPTDTQYF.